Shown below are 16 T cell receptor beta chains from a single sample sequenced in a study of T-cell reconstitution after alpha-beta-depleted transplantation in children. Preparation of the TCRbeta library involved a method that used unique molecular identifiers. Each CDR3 protein gets one entry after TCRdb re-called the PCR reads with MiXCR. The sample lists approximately 490,000 distinct CDR3 sequences, approximately 10% occurring once. The source material was PBMCs, sampled before TCRalphabeta/CD19-depleted stem cell transplant. The source is a child younger than 10 with inherited bone marrow failure, due to receive a stem cell transplant.

This clonotype has ten or more counts. The chain is built from TRBV4-2 and TRBJ2-1, with 9 bases aligning to TRBD2. Unmatched junction bases numbered 8, after V lost 0 bases and J lost 5 bases. The CDR3 extends over 17 amino acids. Germline CDR1 is LGHNA and CDR2 is YNFKEQ. Here the CDR3 reads CASSQDKRLAANNEQFF. CDR3 bases: TGTGCCAGCAGCCAAGATAAGAGACTAGCGGCTAACAATGAGCAGTTCTTC.

This clonotype was counted at least ten times. The chain uses TRBV12-3 or TRBV12-4 and TRBJ1-2; no clear D. V lost 6 bases to trimming and J lost 3 bases, with 17 bases between them. The CDR3 consists of 15 residues. The CDR3 protein is CASSPTSGFDYGYTF. The CDR3 nucleotides are TGTGCCAGCAGCCCTACCTCGGGGTTCGACTATGGCTACACCTTC.

This clonotype was detected ten times or more. The chain is built from TRBV7-9 and TRBJ1-2; D uncertain. This CDR3 contains 14 residues. V was trimmed by 1 base and J by 3 bases, leaving 9 bases between them. In germline, CDR1 is SEHNR, CDR2 FQNEAQ (reference sequence). Written as DNA, the CDR3 is TGTGCCAGCAGCTTAGGGAACCAGCACTATGGCTACACCTTC. Amino acids: CASSLGNQHYGYTF.

The chain uses TRBV7-9 and TRBJ2-5; D is ambiguous. Germline lookup yields CDR1 SEHNR and CDR2 FQNEAQ (reference sequence). The CDR3 is made up of 14 amino acids. Deletions cut 5 bases from V and 4 bases from J, with 14 bases between. CDR3 sequence reads: CASSPYSRTETQYF. CDR3 nucleotides: TGTGCCAGCAGCCCTTACTCCCGTACAGAGACCCAGTACTTC.

This clonotype occurred once. A much more abundant neighbour one base away suggests this may be a read error. V is TRBV12-3 or TRBV12-4 and J is TRBJ2-3; D gene uncertain. This CDR3 comprises 16 residues. CDR3 bases: TGTGCCAGCAGCCGACATGGCCTCCAAATCACAGATAGGCAGTATTTT. Translated, it gives CASSRHGLQITDRQYF.

This clonotype was seen many times. The V call is TRBV6-1, the J call TRBJ2-5; 11 bases agree with TRBD2. Germline V gene lookup returns CDR1 MNHNS and CDR2 SASEGT. V dropped 5 bases and J dropped 2; count of bases not matched to a gene: 7. This CDR3 contains 16 residues. CDR3 protein: CASSQKGLAVQETQYF. The CDR3 nucleotides read TGTGCCAGCAGTCAGAAGGGACTAGCGGTACAAGAGACCCAGTACTTC.

A word on this clonotype: Since a much larger clone is just one base distant, this may be a read error. The chain combines TRBV20-1 with TRBJ1-4, with D possibly being TRBD1 (6 bases). Germline CDR1 reads DFQATT; CDR2 reads SNEGSKA (reference sequence). CDR3 length: 16 amino acids. This CDR3 reads CSAREQDSRRNENLFF. The CDR3 nucleotides read TGCAGTGCTAGAGAACAGGACAGCCGTAGGAATGAAAACCTGTTTTTT.

This clonotype was found many times. J is TRBJ2-1 and V is TRBV3-1; 8 bases map to TRBD2. Germline V lookup: CDR1 LGHDT, CDR2 YNNKEL (reference sequence). The CDR3 length is 17 residues. V was clipped by 1 base and J by 10 bases; unmatched bases: 15. The CDR3 region is CASSQVGLERENREQFF. CDR3 bases: TGTGCCAGCAGCCAAGTAGGTCTGGAGCGGGAGAATCGAGAGCAGTTCTTC.

This clonotype was observed at least ten times. The chain uses TRBV12-3 or TRBV12-4 and TRBJ2-3; D possibly corresponds to TRBD2 (6 bases). Trimming took 3 bases from V and 2 from J, leaving 12 bases between them. There are 15 residues in the CDR3. The CDR3: CASSFHRGYTDTQYF. CDR3 sequence (DNA): TGTGCCAGCAGTTTTCATCGGGGGTACACAGATACGCAGTATTTT.

This clonotype showed up many times. The chain couples TRBV9 to TRBJ2-5; a possible D gene is TRBD1 (5 bases). The CDR3 extends over 15 amino acids. Germline CDR1 and CDR2: SGDLS and YYNGEE. Deletions cut 3 bases from V and 4 bases from J, with 16 bases between. This CDR3 reads CASSASPGMLETQYF. The CDR3 DNA is TGTGCCAGCAGCGCCTCGCCAGGGATGTTAGAGACCCAGTACTTC.

In this sample, this clonotype turned up many times. V gene TRBV18 combines with J gene TRBJ2-5, with D perhaps matching TRBD2 (6 bases). The V end lost 2 bases, the J end lost 2 bases, and 9 bases lay between the germline ends. Germline V CDR1 and CDR2: KGHSH, LQKENI. The CDR3 runs 14 residues. The chain's CDR3 is CASSPGLSQETQYF. CDR3 sequence (DNA): TGTGCCAGCTCACCAGGACTATCTCAAGAGACCCAGTACTTC.

This clonotype was counted at least ten times. CDR3 sequence: CSARDYQREGPDTQYF. The CDR3 bases are TGCAGTGCTAGAGATTACCAGCGGGAGGGACCAGATACGCAGTATTTT. The chain is built from TRBV20-1 and TRBJ2-3; 10 bases fit TRBD2. Per the germline V gene, CDR1 is DFQATT and CDR2 is SNEGSKA (reference sequence). V lost 0 bases and J lost 4; bases outside the gene matches: 7. The CDR3 length is 16 residues.

A few counts support this clonotype. The chain has TRBV9 and TRBJ2-3, with 8 bases matching TRBD2. Germline CDR1 and CDR2: SGDLS and YYNGEE. J gave up 0 bases and V 4 bases, and 4 bases lay outside the gene matches. The CDR3 length is 15 residues. The CDR3 here is CASSSSGLSTDTQYF. Here the CDR3 DNA reads TGTGCCAGCAGCTCTAGCGGGCTTAGCACAGATACGCAGTATTTT.

This clonotype was found many times. The J gene is TRBJ2-1, the V gene TRBV7-9; D ambiguous. CDR1 is SEHNR and CDR2 is FQNEAQ in the germline V gene (reference sequence). The CDR3 contains 15 residues. The V end was cut by 2 bases, the J end by 5 bases, with 13 bases between. The CDR3: CASSLIGSSDNEQFF. The CDR3 coding sequence is TGTGCCAGCAGCTTAATTGGTAGCAGTGACAATGAGCAGTTCTTC.

For this clonotype: Given a much more abundant clone one base away, this may be a read error. The genes are TRBV6-2 or TRBV6-3 and TRBJ1-5; D is undetermined. Germline V lookup: CDR1 MNHEY, CDR2 SVGEGT. CDR3 length: 15 residues. CDR3: CASSFSVYSSQPQHF. CDR3 nucleotides: TGTGCCAGCAGTTTTTCAGTATATAGCAGTCAGCCCCAGCATTTT.

This clonotype was seen many times. The genes are TRBV12-3 or TRBV12-4 and TRBJ2-1; the D is unclear. V was cut by 6 bases and J by 9 bases, with 9 bases left in between. CDR3 length: 11 residues. CDR3 protein: CASSQRSEQFF. The CDR3 DNA reads TGTGCCAGCAGCCAGAGGAGTGAGCAGTTCTTC.